This TCR beta chain was sequenced for a study of blood T cell repertoires in COVID-19. Overall study: Some COVID-19 samples were acute and others convalescent; all came from the United States, Italy and Spain. Nucleic acid was either cDNA or gDNA, and it came from T cells, B-cell-depleted T cells, or PBMCs.

Trimming cost V 4 bases and J 0 bases, with 11 bases left between them. In germline, CDR1 is SGHRS, CDR2 YFSETQ. The CDR3 runs to 15 residues. Source study methods: It was from reference gene primer amplification that nucleated cell counts were estimated. TCRdb's table, derived via immunoSEQ multiplex PCR, lists solely in-frame clones and lacks some. V, J and clone size reflect that table, while D and trimming were determined from the DNA. The sample yields approximately 190,000 clones, about four fifths seen once. The chain is built from TRBV5-1 and TRBJ2-1; D remains ambiguous. What was sequenced was peripheral blood. The clonotype was recovered from a man in his sixties with acute or convalescent COVID-19. CDR3 nucleotide sequence: TGCGCCAGCAGCCCCTCCTCCAGCTCCTACAATGAGCAGTTCTTC. Its translation is CASSPSSSSYNEQFF.